This T cell receptor (beta chain) was sequenced during a study of cytomegalovirus exposure and HLA in healthy donors. Study-wide background: Roughly 89 million unique TCR sequences came from HLA-typed donors in an early release. Findings and limits, study-wide: In a later analysis, DRB1 alleles had the most associated TCRs; HLA-C alleles the fewest.

Vbeta (60) and Jbeta (13) primers were used in the PCR. Data came from immunoSEQ multiplex PCR; TCRdb stores just in-frame clones and leaves some out. The sample includes around 68,000 clones, roughly four fifths of them seen just once. Regarding this clone: What it binds is unknown.

The sequenced sample was PBMCs. The receptor was derived from a woman aged 30 to 39 in good health and CMV-seropositive.

CDR3 coding DNA: TGTGCCAGCAGCCAGGGACAGGGTGATTTGGAGACCCAGTACTTC. Translating it yields CASSQGQGDLETQYF. The gene calls are TRBV4-2 and TRBJ2-5; 9 positions match TRBD1. The length of the CDR3 is 15 residues. Germline V gene lookup returns CDR1 LGHNA and CDR2 YNFKEQ. V shed 3 bases, J shed 5 bases, and the junction held 7 bases outside the gene matches.